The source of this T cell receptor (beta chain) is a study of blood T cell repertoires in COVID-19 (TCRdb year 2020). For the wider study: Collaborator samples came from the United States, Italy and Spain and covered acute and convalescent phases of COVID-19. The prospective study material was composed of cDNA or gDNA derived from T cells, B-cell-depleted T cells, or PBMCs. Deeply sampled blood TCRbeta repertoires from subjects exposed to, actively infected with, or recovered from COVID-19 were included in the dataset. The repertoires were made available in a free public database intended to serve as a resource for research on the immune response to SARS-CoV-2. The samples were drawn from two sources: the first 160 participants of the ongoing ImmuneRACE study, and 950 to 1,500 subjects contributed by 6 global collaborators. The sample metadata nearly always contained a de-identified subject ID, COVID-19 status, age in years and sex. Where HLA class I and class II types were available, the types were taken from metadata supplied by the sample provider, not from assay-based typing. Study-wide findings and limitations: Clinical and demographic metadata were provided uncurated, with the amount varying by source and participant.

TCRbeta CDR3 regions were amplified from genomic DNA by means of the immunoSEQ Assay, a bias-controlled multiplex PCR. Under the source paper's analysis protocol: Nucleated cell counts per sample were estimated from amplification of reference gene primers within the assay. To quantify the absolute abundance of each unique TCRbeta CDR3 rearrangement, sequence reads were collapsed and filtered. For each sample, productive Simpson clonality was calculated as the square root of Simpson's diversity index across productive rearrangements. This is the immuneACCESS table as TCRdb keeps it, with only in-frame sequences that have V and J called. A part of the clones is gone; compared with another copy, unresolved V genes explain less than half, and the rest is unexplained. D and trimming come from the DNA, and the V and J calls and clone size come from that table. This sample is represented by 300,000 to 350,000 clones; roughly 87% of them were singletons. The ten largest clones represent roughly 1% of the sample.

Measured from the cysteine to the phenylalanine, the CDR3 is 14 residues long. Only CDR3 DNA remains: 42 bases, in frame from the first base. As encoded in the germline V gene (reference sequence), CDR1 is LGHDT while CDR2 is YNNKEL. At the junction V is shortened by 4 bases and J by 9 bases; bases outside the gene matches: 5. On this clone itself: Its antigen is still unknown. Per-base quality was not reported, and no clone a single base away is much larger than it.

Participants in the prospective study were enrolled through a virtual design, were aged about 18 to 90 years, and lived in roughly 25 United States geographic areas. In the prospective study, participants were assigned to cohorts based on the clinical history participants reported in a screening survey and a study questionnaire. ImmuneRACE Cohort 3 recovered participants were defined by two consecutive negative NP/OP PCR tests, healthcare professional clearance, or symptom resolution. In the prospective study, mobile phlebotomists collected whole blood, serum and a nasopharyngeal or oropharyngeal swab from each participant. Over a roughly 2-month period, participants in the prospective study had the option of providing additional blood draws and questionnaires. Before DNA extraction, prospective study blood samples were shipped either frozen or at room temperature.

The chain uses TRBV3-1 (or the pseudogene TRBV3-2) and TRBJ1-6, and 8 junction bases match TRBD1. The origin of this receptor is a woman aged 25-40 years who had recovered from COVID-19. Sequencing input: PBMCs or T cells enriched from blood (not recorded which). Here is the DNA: TGTGCCAGCAGCCCCTACAGGGGGAGTTCACCCCTCCACTTT. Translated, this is CASSPYRGSSPLHF.